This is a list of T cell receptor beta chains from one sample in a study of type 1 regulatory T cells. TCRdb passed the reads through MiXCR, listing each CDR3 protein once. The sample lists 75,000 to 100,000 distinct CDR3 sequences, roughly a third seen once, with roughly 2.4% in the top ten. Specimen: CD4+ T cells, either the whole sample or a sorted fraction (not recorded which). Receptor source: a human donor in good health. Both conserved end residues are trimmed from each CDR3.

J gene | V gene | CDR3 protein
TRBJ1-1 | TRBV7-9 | ASSLSANTEAF
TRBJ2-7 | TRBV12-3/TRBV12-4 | ASSRDRGDSYEQY
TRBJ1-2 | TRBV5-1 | ASSQHVQEVGGYT
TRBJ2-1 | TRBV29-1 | SVDRAYNEQF
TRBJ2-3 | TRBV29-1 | SVVPRDRTDTQY
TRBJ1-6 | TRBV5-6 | ACSRAGSGNNSPLH
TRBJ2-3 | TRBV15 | ATKKPGPDTDTQY
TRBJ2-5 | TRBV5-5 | ASSLEWAGQETQY
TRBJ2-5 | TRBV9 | ASSLSVLETQY
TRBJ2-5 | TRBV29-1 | SVDHGGETQY
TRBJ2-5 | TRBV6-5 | ASSSPGTAKETQY
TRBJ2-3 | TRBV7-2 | ASSLGLTSGATDTQY
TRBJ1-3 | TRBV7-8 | ASSRGQPGNTIY
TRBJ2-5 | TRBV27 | ASSWGLATRETQY
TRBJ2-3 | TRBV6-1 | ASSDRDRGTDTQY
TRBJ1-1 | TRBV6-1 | ASIPGSEAF
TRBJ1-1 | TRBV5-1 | ASSLEGAANTEAF
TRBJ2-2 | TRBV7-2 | ASSRGLAGELF
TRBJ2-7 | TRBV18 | ASSPRGASGPLYEQY
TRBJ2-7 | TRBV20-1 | SARGTAYEQY
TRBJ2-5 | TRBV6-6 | ASSYSILIQETQY
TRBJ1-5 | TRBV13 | ASSLRRGGNQPQH
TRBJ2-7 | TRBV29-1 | SAITSGDPYEQY
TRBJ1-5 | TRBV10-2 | ASTRDSNQPQH
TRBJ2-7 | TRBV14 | ASSQGRTGAYEQY
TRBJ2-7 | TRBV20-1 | SARVLSGEREQY
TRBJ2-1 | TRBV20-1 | SARLPTPSYNEQF
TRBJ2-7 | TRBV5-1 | ASSLDGGRSYEQY
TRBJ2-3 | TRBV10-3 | ATRATDTQY
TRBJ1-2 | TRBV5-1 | ASSSPMTGTYGYT
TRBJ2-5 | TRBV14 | ASSQVKETQY
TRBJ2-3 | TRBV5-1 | ASSLASGDTQY
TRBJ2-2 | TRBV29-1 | SVITGGSGELF
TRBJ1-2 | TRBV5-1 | ASSLSWTGGYGYT
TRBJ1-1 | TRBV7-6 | ASSLGGGIMNTEAF
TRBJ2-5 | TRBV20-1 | SAPLAGGLSETQY
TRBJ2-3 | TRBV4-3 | ASSQEGRRTDTQY
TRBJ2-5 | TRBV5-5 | ASSSRLTFQETQY
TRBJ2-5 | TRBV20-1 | SARTSGYQETQY
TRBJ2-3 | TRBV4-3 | ASSQDLGQRYTDTQY
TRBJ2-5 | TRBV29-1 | SVDRGRETQY
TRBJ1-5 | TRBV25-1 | ASSVGSQPQH
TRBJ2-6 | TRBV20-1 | SAEEVAGAGAGANVLT
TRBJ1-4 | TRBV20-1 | SARDSGIGEKLF
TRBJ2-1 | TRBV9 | ASSVKVGQHNNEQF
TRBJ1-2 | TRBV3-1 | ASSQGPSGYGYT
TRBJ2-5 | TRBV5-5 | ASSLRLAAQEY
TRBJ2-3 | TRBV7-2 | ASSLVGSTDTQY
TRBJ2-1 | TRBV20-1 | SASGSERPEQF
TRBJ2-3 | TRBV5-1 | ASSSGLARATSTDTQY
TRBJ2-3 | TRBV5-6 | ASSLAGTGARLDTQY
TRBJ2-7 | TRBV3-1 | ASSQELRGGDEQY
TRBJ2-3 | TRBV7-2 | ASSSPGPGTQY
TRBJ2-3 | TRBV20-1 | SARREGATDTQY
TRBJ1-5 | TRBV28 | ASTPLSAGQQPQH
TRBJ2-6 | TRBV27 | ARSSGANVLT
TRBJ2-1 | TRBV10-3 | AIRTQGWDNEQF
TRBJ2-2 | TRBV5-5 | ASSLVAGTGELF